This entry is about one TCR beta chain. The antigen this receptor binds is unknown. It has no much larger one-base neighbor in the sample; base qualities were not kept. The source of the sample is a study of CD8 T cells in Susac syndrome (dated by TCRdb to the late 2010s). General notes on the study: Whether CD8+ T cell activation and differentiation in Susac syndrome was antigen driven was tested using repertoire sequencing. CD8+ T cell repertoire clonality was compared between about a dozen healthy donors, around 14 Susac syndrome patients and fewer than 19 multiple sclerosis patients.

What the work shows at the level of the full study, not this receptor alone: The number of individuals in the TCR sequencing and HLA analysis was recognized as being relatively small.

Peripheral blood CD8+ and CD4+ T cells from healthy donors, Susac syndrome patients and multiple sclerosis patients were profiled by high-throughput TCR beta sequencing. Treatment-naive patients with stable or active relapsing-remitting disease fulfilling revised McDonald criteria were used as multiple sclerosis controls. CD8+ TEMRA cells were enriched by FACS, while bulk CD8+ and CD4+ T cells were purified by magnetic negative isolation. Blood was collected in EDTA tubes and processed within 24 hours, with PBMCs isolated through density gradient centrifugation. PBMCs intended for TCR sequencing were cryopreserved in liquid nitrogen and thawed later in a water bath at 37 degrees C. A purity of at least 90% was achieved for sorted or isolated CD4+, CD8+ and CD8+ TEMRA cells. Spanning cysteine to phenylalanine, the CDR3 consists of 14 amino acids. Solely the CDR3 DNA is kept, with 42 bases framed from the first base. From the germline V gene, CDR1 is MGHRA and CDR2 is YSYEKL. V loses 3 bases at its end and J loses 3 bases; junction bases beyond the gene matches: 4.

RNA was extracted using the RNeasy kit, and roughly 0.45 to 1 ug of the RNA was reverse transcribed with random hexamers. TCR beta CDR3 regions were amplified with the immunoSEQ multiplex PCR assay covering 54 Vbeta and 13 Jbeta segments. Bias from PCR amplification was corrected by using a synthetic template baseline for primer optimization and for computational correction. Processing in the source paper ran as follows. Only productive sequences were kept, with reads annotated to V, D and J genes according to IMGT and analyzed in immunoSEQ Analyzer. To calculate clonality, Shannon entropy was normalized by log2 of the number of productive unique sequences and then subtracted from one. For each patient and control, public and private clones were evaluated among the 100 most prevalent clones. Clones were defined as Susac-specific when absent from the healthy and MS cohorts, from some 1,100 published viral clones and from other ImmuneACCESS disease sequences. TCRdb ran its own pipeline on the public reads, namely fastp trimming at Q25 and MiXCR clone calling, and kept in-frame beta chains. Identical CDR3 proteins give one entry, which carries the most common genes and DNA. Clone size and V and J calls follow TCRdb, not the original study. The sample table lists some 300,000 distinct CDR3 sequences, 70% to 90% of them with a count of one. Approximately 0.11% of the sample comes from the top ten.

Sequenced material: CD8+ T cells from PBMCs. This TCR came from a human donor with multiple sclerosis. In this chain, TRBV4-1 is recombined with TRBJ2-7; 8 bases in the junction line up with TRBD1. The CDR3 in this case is CASSHRQGIYEQYF. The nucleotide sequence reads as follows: TGCGCCAGCAGCCACCGACAGGGGATCTACGAGCAGTACTTC.